These 32 T cell receptor beta chains originate from one sample sequenced in a study of OX40 agonist ivuxolimab in advanced cancers. TCRdb keeps only in-frame clones here, not all; method: immunoSEQ multiplex PCR. In the table there are 91,000 or so clones, 80% to 90% of which are singletons. The sample in question was CD4+ or CD8+ T cells sorted from blood, obtained in a trial of the OX40 agonist ivuxolimab. Receptors were obtained from an adult with an advanced solid tumor such as melanoma, head and neck, liver or kidney cancer.

V gene TRBV6-1 combines with J gene TRBJ1-1, with 7 nucleotides matching TRBD1. The trim removed 7 bases at V and 5 bases at J, leaving 10 bases unmatched. The CDR3 consists of 14 residues. Germline V CDR1 and CDR2: MNHNS, SASEGT. The CDR3 is CASTTVQGVTEAFF. The CDR3 nucleotides are TGTGCCAGCACAACGGTCCAGGGGGTAACTGAAGCTTTCTTT.

This chain uses TRBV30 with TRBJ2-2, with 7 bases aligning to TRBD1. CDR1 is GTSNPN, CDR2 SVGIG, per germline (reference sequence). This CDR3 spans 14 amino acids. The V gene end was trimmed by 6 bases and the J gene end by 0 bases; junction bases not matched to a gene: 4. CDR3 bases: TGTGCCTGCCGCGACAGGGCGAACACCGGGGAGCTGTTTTTT. It codes for CACRDRANTGELFF. Variable domain in full (rest from reference TRBV30 and TRBJ2-2): SQTIHQWPATLVQPVGSPLSLECTVEGTSNPNLYWYRQAAGRGLQLLFYSVGIGQISSEVPQNLSASRPQDRQFILSSKKLLLSDSGFYLCACRDRANTGELFFGEGSRLTVL.

The CDR3 loop reads CASSYESAGMLFF. The CDR3 DNA reads TGCGCCAGCTCGTATGAGTCGGCAGGGATGTTGTTCTTC. V usage is TRBV5-1 and J usage is TRBJ2-1, with a tentative D call TRBD1 (5 bases). Trimming took 7 bases from V and 15 from J, leaving 23 bases between them. This CDR3 has 13 residues. Germline assignment: CDR1 SGHRS and CDR2 YFSETQ.

This clone showed up just once. The chain is built from TRBV7-3 and TRBJ2-1; a possible D gene is TRBD2 (6 bases). V lost 11 bases to trimming and J lost 0 bases, with 20 bases between them. Germline V CDR1 and CDR2: SGHTA, FQGTGA. This CDR3 spans 16 amino acids. The CDR3 DNA is TGTGCCGATCCCTCCCATCTAGCGAGCTCCTACAATGAGCAGTTCTTC. Residues: CADPSHLASSYNEQFF.

V gene TRBV28 combines with J gene TRBJ2-4; 10 positions agree with TRBD2. This CDR3 has 13 residues. Germline assignment: CDR1 MDHEN and CDR2 SYDVKM. Unmatched junction bases numbered 9, after V lost 7 bases and J lost 12 bases. This chain's CDR3 is CASTPRTSGSQYF. CDR3 nucleotide sequence: TGTGCCAGCACTCCTCGGACTAGCGGTAGTCAGTACTTC.

The rearrangement links TRBV2 to TRBJ1-2; D call uncertain. V gave up 6 bases and J gave up 7 bases, with 15 bases separating them. Germline V gives CDR1 SNHLY, CDR2 FYNNEI. The CDR3 is 13 residues long. The CDR3 coding sequence is TGTGCCAGCAGGGAGGGCCCAGAAGGTGGCTACACCTTC. Translation: CASREGPEGGYTF.

This chain links TRBV19 with TRBJ2-7; the match to TRBD1 covers 7 bases. Per germline, CDR1 LNHDA and CDR2 SQIVND (reference sequence). Trimming at V came to 3 bases and at J to 3 bases, leaving 5 bases not matched to a gene. The CDR3 totals 14 residues. The CDR3 DNA follows: TGTGCCAGTAGTATCCGGGCAGGGGGCTACGAGCAGTACTTC. Translated: CASSIRAGGYEQYF.

The chain joins TRBV2 to TRBJ2-1; TRBD1 might be the D (5 bases). This CDR3 has 13 amino acids. Germline-derived CDR1 and CDR2 are SNHLY and FYNNEI. The V end lost 8 bases, the J end lost 1 base, and 9 bases lay between the germline ends. The CDR3 protein is CASQTASYNEQFF. In nucleotides, the CDR3 is TGTGCCAGCCAGACAGCTTCCTACAATGAGCAGTTCTTC.

The CDR3 spells CASSLGREDGETQYF. CDR3 in DNA: TGTGCCAGCAGCTTGGGCCGGGAGGATGGGGAGACCCAGTACTTC. V gene TRBV5-4 combines with J gene TRBJ2-5; the match to TRBD2 covers 7 bases. The germline CDR1 and CDR2 sequences are SGHNT and YYREEE (reference sequence). The CDR3 totals 15 residues. Losses at the gene ends were 0 bases for V and 5 bases for J; bases not matched to a gene: 7.

The genes are TRBV28 and TRBJ2-7; 13 bases agree with TRBD2. The CDR3 has 18 residues. Germline lookup yields CDR1 MDHEN and CDR2 SYDVKM. Trimming took 6 bases from V and 4 from J; bases not matched to a gene: 15. CDR3 loop: CASSGTSGNEGEFYEQYF. The CDR3, as DNA: TGTGCCAGCAGCGGGACTAGCGGGAATGAGGGCGAGTTTTACGAGCAGTACTTC.

The chain's CDR3 is CASSLIETQYF. CDR3 sequence (DNA): TGTGCCAGCAGCTTGATAGAGACCCAGTACTTC. This chain uses TRBV25-1 with TRBJ2-5; the D is unclear. This CDR3 comprises 11 residues. Trimming shortened V by 6 bases and J by 4 bases, and 6 bases separated the two germline ends. Per germline, CDR1 MGHDK and CDR2 SYGVNS.

The CDR3 DNA reads TGCGCCAGCAGCCCCGACGGATACACCGGGGAGCTGTTTTTT. Translating gives CASSPDGYTGELFF. The chain combines TRBV5-1 with TRBJ2-2, with D hard to call. From germline, CDR1 is SGHRS and CDR2 YFSETQ. CDR3 length equals 14 residues. Trimming pared 4 bases from V and 3 bases from J, leaving 10 bases between.

This sequence joins TRBV7-2 and TRBJ2-2; D is ambiguous. The CDR3 has 12 residues. Germline V gene lookup returns CDR1 SGHTA and CDR2 FQGNSA. V dropped 5 bases and J dropped 3 bases, with 4 bases sitting between them. For the CDR3, the DNA is TGTGCCAGCAGCACGTACACCGGGGAGCTGTTTTTT. Translation gives CASSTYTGELFF.

This clone was found once. CDR3 sequence reads: CAWSLQGSGSDYEQYF. CDR3 nucleotide sequence: TGTGCCTGGAGCCTTCAGGGGTCCGGGTCAGACTACGAGCAGTACTTC. This rearrangement joins TRBV30 to TRBJ2-7; D perhaps matches TRBD1 (6 bases). Germline V CDR1 and CDR2: GTSNPN, SVGIG (reference sequence). This CDR3 comprises 16 residues. Trimming took 3 bases from V and 3 from J, leaving 21 bases between them.

The chain uses TRBV19 and TRBJ1-5; a possible D gene is TRBD1 (5 bases). The CDR3 is 16 residues long. Between the trimmed V and J ends, which lost 7 bases and 4 bases, there was a span of 20 bases. Germline V gene sequence: CDR1 LNHDA, CDR2 SQIVND (reference sequence). This chain's CDR3 is CASNSVSGRTNQPQHF. In DNA, the CDR3 is TGTGCCAGTAACTCCGTGTCGGGACGGACGAATCAGCCCCAGCATTTT.

V gene TRBV4-1 combines with J gene TRBJ2-7; D is perhaps TRBD1 (5 bases). Trimming took 5 bases from V and 3 from J, leaving 20 bases between them. Per the germline V gene, CDR1 is MGHRA and CDR2 is YSYEKL. The CDR3 runs to 16 residues. The CDR3 nucleotides read TGCGCCAGCAGCAATGGCGTTGGGGCATCTTACTACGAGCAGTACTTC. Translated, it gives CASSNGVGASYYEQYF.

V is TRBV7-9 and J is TRBJ2-5; D call uncertain. The CDR3 contains 13 residues. V shed 2 bases and J shed 5 bases, with 9 bases lying between them. Germline assignment: CDR1 SEHNR and CDR2 FQNEAQ (reference sequence). This CDR3 is CASSLYGSETQYF. The CDR3 coding sequence is TGTGCCAGCAGCTTATATGGGTCGGAGACCCAGTACTTC.

The V gene is TRBV28, the J gene TRBJ2-1; 12 bases align to TRBD2. The ends lost 7 bases at V and 0 bases at J; junction bases unmatched: 10. Germline V gene lookup returns CDR1 MDHEN and CDR2 SYDVKM. The CDR3 consists of 18 residues. The CDR3 protein is CASMVLAGGGGSYNEQFF. Here the CDR3 DNA reads TGTGCCAGCATGGTGCTAGCGGGAGGGGGGGGCTCCTACAATGAGCAGTTCTTC.

The chain has TRBV7-9 and TRBJ2-5; TRBD2 agrees at 11 bases. There are 15 residues in the CDR3. Germline CDR1 SEHNR, CDR2 FQNEAQ (reference sequence). J was trimmed by 5 bases and V by 6 bases; bases with no gene match: 8. The CDR3 bases are TGTGCCAGCAGGGTAGCGGGAGGGCCGAGGGAGACCCAGTACTTC. It translates to CASRVAGGPRETQYF.

The chain employs TRBV29-1 and TRBJ2-5; 12 bases agree with TRBD2. The CDR3 is 13 amino acids. Germline V CDR1 and CDR2: SQVTM, ANQGSEA. V dropped 7 bases and J dropped 5; count of bases not matched to a gene: 5. The CDR3 nucleotides are TGCAGCGCCACGACTAGCGGGAGTGAGACCCAGTACTTC. Translation gives CSATTSGSETQYF.

This clone has only one observation. This rearrangement joins TRBV10-3 to TRBJ2-7; D may match TRBD1 or TRBD2 (5 bases each). V was pared by 6 bases and J by 1 base, with 13 bases between. Looked up from germline, CDR1 is ENHRY and CDR2 is SYGVKD. The CDR3 is 14 amino acids. The CDR3 spells CAIRPQGASYEQYF. As DNA, the CDR3 is TGTGCCATCAGGCCCCAGGGAGCTTCCTACGAGCAGTACTTC.

The J gene is TRBJ2-1, the V gene TRBV2; D is ambiguous. There are 14 residues in the CDR3. Germline values: CDR1 SNHLY, CDR2 FYNNEI. The V end lost 4 bases, the J end lost 6 bases, and 13 bases lay between the germline ends. CDR3 sequence (DNA): TGTGCCAGCAGTGGGTCTAGGACCCCCAATGAGCAGTTCTTC. It translates to CASSGSRTPNEQFF.

This clone showed up just once. V gene TRBV6-1 combines with J gene TRBJ1-5; TRBD1 might be the D (5 bases). The germline V and J ends were trimmed by 3 bases and 2 bases, with 11 bases remaining between them. The CDR3 is made up of 15 amino acids. Germline assignment: CDR1 MNHNS and CDR2 SASEGT. CDR3: CASSDRTGGNQPQHF. In DNA, the CDR3 is TGTGCCAGCAGTGACCGAACAGGTGGCAATCAGCCCCAGCATTTT.

The chain combines TRBV5-1 with TRBJ2-1; TRBD2 aligns across 9 bases. The V gene's germline CDR1 is SGHRS and CDR2 YFSETQ. The CDR3 contains 17 residues. V trimming: 4 bases; J trimming: 2 bases; junction bases outside the gene matches: 10. In DNA form, the CDR3 reads TGCGCCAGCAGCCAACATCTAGCGGGGCCCCCCTACAATGAGCAGTTCTTC. The encoded protein is CASSQHLAGPPYNEQFF.

This clone has a single count. This chain links TRBV5-6 with TRBJ2-2; 11 bases map to TRBD1. The CDR3 is 14 residues long. From germline, CDR1 is SGHDT and CDR2 YYEEEE. The ends lost 7 bases at V and 5 bases at J; junction bases unmatched: 4. CDR3 protein: CASGQGAGTGELFF. In DNA form, the CDR3 reads TGTGCCAGCGGACAGGGGGCGGGGACCGGGGAGCTGTTTTTT.

The V gene is TRBV6-5, the J gene TRBJ2-5, with D maybe TRBD2 (6 bases). V was cut by 0 bases and J by 7 bases, with 12 bases left in between. The CDR3 contains 14 residues. The V gene's germline CDR1 is MNHEY and CDR2 SVGAGI. CDR3 region: CASSYSGDSGTQYF. The CDR3 DNA reads TGTGCCAGCAGTTACTCCGGGGACTCGGGGACCCAGTACTTC.

The chain links TRBV5-5 to TRBJ2-7; D possibly uses TRBD1 or TRBD2 (5 bases each). CDR1 and CDR2 (germline): SGHKS, YYEKEE (reference sequence). This CDR3 spans 13 amino acids. V lost 4 bases to trimming and J lost 3 bases, with 11 bases between them. The CDR3 coding sequence is TGTGCCAGCAGCCAAGGGGACCGCTACGAGCAGTACTTC. Translated: CASSQGDRYEQYF.

V gene TRBV6-1 combines with J gene TRBJ2-6; possibly TRBD1 or TRBD2 for D (5 bases each). The CDR3 totals 15 residues. Looked up from germline, CDR1 is MNHNS and CDR2 is SASEGT. V lost 10 bases and J 0 bases, leaving 13 bases between the germline ends. DNA for the CDR3: TGTGCCAACCGGGACGATTACTCTGGGGCCAACGTCCTGACTTTC. Amino acids: CANRDDYSGANVLTF.

V is TRBV2 and J is TRBJ1-5; D gene ambiguous. V was pared by 4 bases and J by 3 bases, with 10 bases between. CDR3 size: 14 residues. CDR1 SNHLY and CDR2 FYNNEI come from the germline V gene. CDR3 bases: TGTGCCAGCAGTGGAGGATTGAACAATCAGCCCCAGCATTTT. It is translated as CASSGGLNNQPQHF. The full variable domain, rest sourced from reference TRBV2 and TRBJ1-5, is EPEVTQTPSHQVTQMGQEVILRCVPISNHLYFYWYRQILGQKVEFLVSFYNNEISEKSEIFDDQFSVERPDGSNFTLKIRSTKLEDSAMYFCASSGGLNNQPQHFGDGTRLSIL.

This sequence joins TRBV13 and TRBJ2-1, with a weak D call TRBD1 (6 bases). From germline, CDR1 is PRHDT and CDR2 FYEKMQ (reference sequence). The V and J ends lost 3 bases and 8 bases respectively, with 17 bases between them. The CDR3 has 15 amino acids. CDR3 sequence reads: CASSFQGIINHEQFF. The CDR3 DNA is TGTGCCAGCAGCTTCCAGGGGATAATAAACCATGAGCAGTTCTTC.

V and J are TRBV5-1 and TRBJ2-5, with 11 bases fitting TRBD2. This CDR3 has 16 residues. Germline V gene lookup returns CDR1 SGHRS and CDR2 YFSETQ. Trimming cost V 0 bases and J 5 bases; bases outside gene matches: 6. CDR3 sequence: CASSLDVAGGSETQYF. DNA for the CDR3: TGCGCCAGCAGCTTGGACGTAGCGGGAGGGAGTGAGACCCAGTACTTC.

This clone was counted once. The chain recombines TRBV18 with TRBJ2-7; 8 nucleotides align to TRBD1. Germline V gene sequence: CDR1 KGHSH, CDR2 LQKENI. The CDR3 spans 14 residues. Losses at the gene ends were 5 bases for V and 5 bases for J; bases not matched to a gene: 8. CDR3 residues: CASSEGTGADEQYF. For the CDR3, the DNA is TGTGCCAGCTCAGAGGGGACAGGTGCGGACGAGCAGTACTTC.